The 16 T cell receptor beta chains below all came from one sample that was sequenced in a study of T cell repertoires in cytomegalovirus infection. A single record per CDR3 protein comes from TCRdb applying MiXCR to the reads. The sample lists a few hundred thousand distinct CDR3 sequences; about 18% were seen once. Sequencing input: CD8+ T cells from PBMCs. All receptors come from a human donor in good health (CMV status not recorded). Some clones in this sample may be carry-over from other donors' samples.

Many counts were recorded for this clonotype. V gene TRBV6-2 or TRBV6-3 combines with J gene TRBJ2-3, with D perhaps TRBD2 (6 bases). The CDR3 loop spans 14 amino acids. V was trimmed by 0 bases and J by 4 bases, leaving 8 bases between them. CDR1 MNHEY and CDR2 SVGEGT come from the germline V gene. The CDR3 DNA reads as TGTGCCAGCAGTTACTCCGGGGAGGCAGATACGCAGTATTTT. This translates into CASSYSGEADTQYF.

This clonotype was seen more than once but under ten times. V and J are TRBV29-1 and TRBJ2-3; D might be TRBD1 (6 bases). Trimming took off 1 base at V and 2 bases at J, with 19 bases between the two ends. This CDR3 contains 17 residues. Germline lookup yields CDR1 SQVTM and CDR2 ANQGSEA. The CDR3 nucleotides are TGCAGCGTTGAAGGGGGGCAGGCGGATATTCTCACAGATACGCAGTATTTT. This encodes CSVEGGQADILTDTQYF.

The chain links TRBV20-1 to TRBJ1-5; 9 bases agree with TRBD1. The junction had 13 bases not matched to a gene; V was cut back by 5 bases and J by 5 bases. This CDR3 spans 16 amino acids. Germline V gene lookup returns CDR1 DFQATT and CDR2 SNEGSKA (reference sequence). The CDR3 DNA sequence: TGCAGTGCTCGCAGCGTTACGGGACAGGGACATCAGCCCCAGCATTTT. It yields the protein CSARSVTGQGHQPQHF.

To note about this clonotype: A read error is possible here, since a much larger clone lies one base away. The V call is TRBV7-2, the J call TRBJ2-1; D remains unclear. Germline V gene data show CDR1 as SGHTA and CDR2 as FQGNSA. CDR3 length: 14 amino acids. The CDR3 region has the DNA TGTGCCAGCAGCTTAGAGGGCCGAGGCGATGAGCAGTTGTTC. Translation: CASSLEGRGDEQLF.

In this sample, this clonotype turned up a few times. The chain combines TRBV10-3 with TRBJ2-5, with D possibly called TRBD1 or TRBD2 (5 bases each). Germline loops: CDR1 ENHRY, CDR2 SYGVKD. V dropped 2 bases and J dropped 3 bases, with 13 bases sitting between them. The CDR3 length is 15 residues. The CDR3 region has the DNA TGTGCCATCAGTGAGCTATGGCAGGGAGAAGAGACCCAGTACTTC. Protein sequence: CAISELWQGEETQYF.

This chain links TRBV28 with TRBJ1-2, with D possibly TRBD1 on 6 matching bases. This CDR3 has 17 residues. Germline V gene data show CDR1 as MDHEN and CDR2 as SYDVKM. The V end lost 5 bases, the J end lost 7 bases, and 26 bases lay between the germline ends. CDR3 loop: CASSPLRFRTAIAGYTF. The CDR3 nucleotides are TGTGCCAGCAGTCCTCTTCGCTTTAGGACAGCCATCGCTGGCTACACCTTC.

In this sample, this clonotype turned up many times. This sequence joins TRBV7-9 and TRBJ2-1, with TRBD2 identical over 8 bases. CDR3 length equals 12 residues. Germline lookup yields CDR1 SEHNR and CDR2 FQNEAQ (reference sequence). V gave up 5 bases and J gave up 6 bases; unmatched junction bases: 0. The CDR3, as DNA: TGTGCCAGCAGCGGGACTAGCAATGAGCAGTTCTTC. Translating gives CASSGTSNEQFF.

In this sample, this clonotype turned up a few times. CDR3 sequence reads: CASSYSDRVINEQFF. The CDR3 DNA is TGTGCCAGCAGTTACTCGGACAGGGTTATCAATGAGCAGTTCTTC. The chain combines TRBV6-2 or TRBV6-3 with TRBJ2-1, with TRBD1 matching over 8 bases. After removal of 0 bases from V and 6 bases from J, the junction contained 4 bases not matched to a gene. Germline V gene sequence: CDR1 MNHEY, CDR2 SVGEGT. The CDR3 has 15 amino acids.

The chain carries TRBV28 and TRBJ2-2; D may be TRBD2 (6 bases). The V gene's germline CDR1 is MDHEN and CDR2 SYDVKM. Trimming cost V 6 bases and J 7 bases, with 15 bases left between them. The CDR3 is 14 amino acids. For the CDR3, the DNA is TGTGCCAGCAGCCCCACCGGGAGTGGCGGGGAGCTGTTTTTT. Protein: CASSPTGSGGELFF.

V gene TRBV19 combines with J gene TRBJ2-2, with 7 bases identical to TRBD1. The CDR3 has 16 residues. In germline, CDR1 is LNHDA, CDR2 SQIVND (reference sequence). Trimming cost V 5 bases and J 6 bases; bases outside gene matches: 12. The CDR3: CASSPRQGWSSGELFF. In nucleotides, the CDR3 is TGTGCCAGTAGTCCGCGACAGGGTTGGTCCTCCGGGGAGCTGTTTTTT.

This clonotype was recorded at least ten times. V is TRBV3-1 and J is TRBJ2-1; possible D gene TRBD1, 5 bases. Trimming stripped 0 bases from V and 6 bases from J, with 12 bases between. From germline, CDR1 is LGHDT and CDR2 YNNKEL (reference sequence). The CDR3 extends over 15 amino acids. CDR3 sequence (DNA): TGTGCCAGCAGCCAAGACTGGATAGGGGTCAATGAGCAGTTCTTC. It encodes CASSQDWIGVNEQFF.

Ten or more counts support this clonotype. The chain joins TRBV10-3 to TRBJ1-4; D not certain. The germline V and J ends were trimmed by 3 bases and 10 bases, with 9 bases remaining between them. This CDR3 spans 12 amino acids. The V gene's germline CDR1 is ENHRY and CDR2 SYGVKD. CDR3 sequence reads: CAISDSYGKLFF. The CDR3 DNA follows: TGTGCCATCAGTGATTCATATGGAAAACTGTTTTTT.

This clonotype was counted only a few times. The chain is built from TRBV2 and TRBJ2-1; 7 bases match TRBD2. There are 16 residues in the CDR3. Germline V gene data show CDR1 as SNHLY and CDR2 as FYNNEI. J was trimmed by 5 bases and V by 5 bases; bases with no gene match: 12. This CDR3 reads CASSPIGGGRHNEQFF. CDR3 in DNA: TGTGCCAGCAGTCCCATCGGGGGAGGGCGCCACAATGAGCAGTTCTTC.

This clonotype was recorded many times. The chain recombines TRBV7-9 with TRBJ1-6; D ambiguous. Germline CDR1 reads SEHNR; CDR2 reads FQNEAQ (reference sequence). CDR3 length: 14 residues. Deletions cut 4 bases from V and 5 bases from J, with 9 bases between. CDR3 protein: CASSWQVDNSPLHF. CDR3 nucleotides: TGTGCCAGCAGCTGGCAAGTGGATAATTCACCCCTCCACTTT.

This clonotype appeared a single time. A much larger clone sits a single nucleotide away, making a read error possible. This chain joins TRBV7-2 and TRBJ2-7, with TRBD2 matching 10 bases. The V segment lost 8 bases and the J segment 1 base; nucleotides outside the gene matches: 8. The CDR3 has 15 residues. Germline V gene sequence: CDR1 SGHTA, CDR2 FQGNSA. CDR3 loop: CASGWTSGASYEQYF. In DNA, the CDR3 is TGTGCCAGCGGCTGGACTAGCGGCGCGTCCTACGAGCAGTACTTC. The full variable domain, its missing parts supplied by reference TRBV7-2 and TRBJ2-7, is GAGVSQSPSNKVTEKGKDVELRCDPISGHTALYWYRQSLGQGLEFLIYFQGNSAPDKSGLPSDRFSAERTGGSVSTLTIQRTQQEDSAVYLCASGWTSGASYEQYFGPGTRLTVT.

The chain couples TRBV29-1 to TRBJ1-1, with D possibly TRBD1 on 5 matching bases. Germline V gene lookup returns CDR1 SQVTM and CDR2 ANQGSEA. V shed 3 bases and J shed 0 bases, with 11 bases lying between them. The CDR3 is 14 residues long. The CDR3 here is CSVERGALNTEAFF. The CDR3 nucleotides are TGCAGCGTTGAGAGGGGCGCGCTGAACACTGAAGCTTTCTTT.